A few counts support the clone carrying this TCR beta chain. No antigen is known for it. This record comes from a study of brain T cells in children with intractable seizures. There are 13 residues in the CDR3. The ends were cut back, 1 base at V and 4 bases at J, with 9 bases in the middle. Germline CDR1 SGHDT, CDR2 YYEEEE. Findings of the study overall: Patients' HCMV serostatus was unknown; virus specificity rests on CDR3 similarity alone. Absence of clones before surgery may stem from lower sequencing depth.

Surgery cases with the highest brain T cell transcript signatures were chosen for sequencing. The table came from immunoSEQ multiplex PCR; TCRdb's copy has only in-frame clones and leaves some out. This table has some 41,000 clones, 80% to 95% appearing once. Sequencing used peripheral blood, obtained at surgery. This sequence originates from a girl aged 2 to 9 with tuberous sclerosis and intractable seizures. V gene TRBV5-6 combines with J gene TRBJ2-7, with unresolved D. CDR3: CASSLRGPYEQYV. The CDR3 DNA reads as TGTGCCAGCAGCTTGCGAGGTCCTTACGAGCAGTACGTC.